This T cell receptor beta chain comes out of a study of blood T cells in healthy people across ages. Whole-study results and caveats: Diversity was higher, and naive CD4+ cells more numerous, in long-lived donors than in aged donors.

Together with a sample-barcoded 5' primer, a J-beta primer mix was included in a second PCR lasting about 6 to 11 cycles. One entry per CDR3 protein, called by TCRdb with MiXCR from the 5' RACE reads. The sample consists of fewer than 900,000 distinct CDR3 sequences, approximately 39% of them appearing once. Looked up from germline, CDR1 is LNHNV and CDR2 is YYDKDF (reference sequence). The V gene lost 3 bases and the J gene lost 6 bases, with 9 bases spanning the gap. The CDR3 runs 13 residues. In the case of this clonotype: Antigen specificity is unknown.

J is TRBJ2-1 and V is TRBV15; D uncertain. The sequence came from a woman aged 55-70 years in good health. Sequencing input: blood. CDR3 bases: TGTGCCACCAGCAGTGGGTTAACCAATGAGCAGTTCTTC. Its protein is CATSSGLTNEQFF.